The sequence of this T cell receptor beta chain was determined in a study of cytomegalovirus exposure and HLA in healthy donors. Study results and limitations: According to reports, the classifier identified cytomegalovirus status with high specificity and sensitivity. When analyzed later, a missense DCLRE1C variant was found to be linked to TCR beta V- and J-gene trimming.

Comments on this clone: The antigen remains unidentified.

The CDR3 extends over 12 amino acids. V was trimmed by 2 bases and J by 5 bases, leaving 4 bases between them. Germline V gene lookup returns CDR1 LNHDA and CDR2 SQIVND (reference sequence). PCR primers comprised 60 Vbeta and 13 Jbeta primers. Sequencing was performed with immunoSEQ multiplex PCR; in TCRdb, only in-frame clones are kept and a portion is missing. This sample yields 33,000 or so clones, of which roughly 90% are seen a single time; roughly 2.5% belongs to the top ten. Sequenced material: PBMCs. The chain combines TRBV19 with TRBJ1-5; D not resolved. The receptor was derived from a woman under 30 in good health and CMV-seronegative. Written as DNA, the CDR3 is TGTGCCAGTAGTATACGGGATCAGCCCCAGCATTTT. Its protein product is CASSIRDQPQHF. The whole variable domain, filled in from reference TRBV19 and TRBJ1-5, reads DGGITQSPKYLFRKEGQNVTLSCEQNLNHDAMYWYRQDPGQGLRLIYYSQIVNDFQKGDIAEGYSVSREKKESFPLTVTSAQKNPTAFYLCASSIRDQPQHFGDGTRLSIL.